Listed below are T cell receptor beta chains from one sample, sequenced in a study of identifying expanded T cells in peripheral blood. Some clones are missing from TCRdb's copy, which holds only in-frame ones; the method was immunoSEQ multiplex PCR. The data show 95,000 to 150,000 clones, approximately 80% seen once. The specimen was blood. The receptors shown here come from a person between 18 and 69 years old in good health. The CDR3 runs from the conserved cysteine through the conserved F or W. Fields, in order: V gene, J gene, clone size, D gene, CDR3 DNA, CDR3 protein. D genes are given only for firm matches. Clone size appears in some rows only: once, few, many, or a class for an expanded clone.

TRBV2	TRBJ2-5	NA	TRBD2	TGTGCCAGCAGTGGGCTAGCGGGGGAGACCCAGTACTTC	CASSGLAGETQYF
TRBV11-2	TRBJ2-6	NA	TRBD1	TGTGCCAGCAGCGGACAGGCTTTTAGCTCTGGGGCCAACGTCCTGACTTTC	CASSGQAFSSGANVLTF
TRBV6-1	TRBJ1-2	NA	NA	TGTGCCAGCGTCGAGGGGGGAACTAACTATGGCTACACCTTC	CASVEGGTNYGYTF
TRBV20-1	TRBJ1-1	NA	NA	TGCAGCCTCCGGACAACTGAAGCTTTCTTT	CSLRTTEAFF
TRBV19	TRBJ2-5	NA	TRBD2	TGTGCCAGTAGTATCGGCGGACTAGCGGGGGGACAAGAGACCCAGTACTTC	CASSIGGLAGGQETQYF
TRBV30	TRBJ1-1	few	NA	TGTGCCTGGAGTGTAAACGGGAACACTGAAGCTTTCTTT	CAWSVNGNTEAFF
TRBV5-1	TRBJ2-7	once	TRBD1	TGCGCCAGCAGCTTGGTACCGACAGGGGTCTACGAGCAGTACTTC	CASSLVPTGVYEQYF
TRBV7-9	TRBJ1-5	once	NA	TGTGCCAGCAGCGCAAGTGGGACTCTCAGGGGCAATCAGCCCCAGCATTTT	CASSASGTLRGNQPQHF
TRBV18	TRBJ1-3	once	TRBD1	TGTGCCAGCTCGCCCCCGGGACAGGCAAACACCATATATTTT	CASSPPGQANTIYF
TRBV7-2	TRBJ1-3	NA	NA	TGTGCCAGCAGCTTCGTGGCAGAGTCTGGAAACACCATATATTTT	CASSFVAESGNTIYF
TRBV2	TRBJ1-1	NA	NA	TGTGCCAGCAGTGAAGCAGCGGCCTACACTGAAGCTTTCTTT	CASSEAAAYTEAFF
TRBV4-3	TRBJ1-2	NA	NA	TGCGCCAGCAGCCAAGCGTCCAACCTAGACTATGGCTACACCTTC	CASSQASNLDYGYTF
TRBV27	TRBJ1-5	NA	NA	TGTGCCAGCAGAAAACAGACCGGCAGGCCCCAGCATTTT	CASRKQTGRPQHF
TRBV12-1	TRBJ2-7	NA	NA	TGTGCCAGCAGCTCCCCCAGGGGGAGCTCCTACGAGCAGTACTTC	CASSSPRGSSYEQYF
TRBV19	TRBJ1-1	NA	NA	TGTGCCAGTAGTATTTCGGGGAACACTGAAGCTTTCTTT	CASSISGNTEAFF
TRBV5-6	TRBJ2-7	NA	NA	TGTGCCAGCAGCCCAGGGATCGGCTACGAGCAGTACTTC	CASSPGIGYEQYF
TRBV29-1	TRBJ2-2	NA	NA	TGCAGCGTCGCCGGGGTAAATAGGAACACCGGGGAGCTGTTTTTT	CSVAGVNRNTGELFF
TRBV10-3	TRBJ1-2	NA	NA	TGTGCCACCCTACAGGAGAACTATGGCTACACCTTC	CATLQENYGYTF